Presented here are 3 T cell receptor beta chains from one specimen sequenced in a study of blood T cell repertoires in COVID-19. Repertoires were generated with immunoSEQ multiplex PCR, while TCRdb's copy carries only in-frame clones and drops some. The repertoire holds 100,000 or so clones, with roughly 80% as singletons. Sequenced material: peripheral blood. The origin of the receptors is a human donor in a cohort sampled during active COVID-19.

This clone was picked up one time. The V call is TRBV7-2, the J call TRBJ2-5, with a tentative D call TRBD2 (7 bases). From germline, CDR1 is SGHTA and CDR2 FQGNSA. This CDR3 is 14 amino acids long. Trimming removed 7 bases at V and 5 bases at J, with 17 bases between. CDR3 in DNA: TGTGCCAGCACCGCCCAGGGGAGGGTTGAGACCCAGTACTTC. It yields the protein CASTAQGRVETQYF.

This sequence joins TRBV24-1 and TRBJ2-3; TRBD2 might be the D (6 bases). CDR1 is KGHDR and CDR2 is SFDVKD in the germline V gene. The CDR3 is 13 residues long. The V and J ends lost 3 bases and 6 bases respectively, with 9 bases between them. The CDR3 coding sequence is TGTGCCACCAGTGATGGAGGGGTTGATACGCAGTATTTT. Translating it yields CATSDGGVDTQYF.

The CDR3 DNA is TGTGCCAGCTGGAGCTATGGCTACACCTTC. Translating it yields CASWSYGYTF. The chain recombines TRBV6-5 with TRBJ1-2; D unclear. From germline, CDR1 is MNHEY and CDR2 SVGAGI. The V and J ends lost 8 bases and 4 bases respectively, with 5 bases between them. The CDR3 has 10 residues.